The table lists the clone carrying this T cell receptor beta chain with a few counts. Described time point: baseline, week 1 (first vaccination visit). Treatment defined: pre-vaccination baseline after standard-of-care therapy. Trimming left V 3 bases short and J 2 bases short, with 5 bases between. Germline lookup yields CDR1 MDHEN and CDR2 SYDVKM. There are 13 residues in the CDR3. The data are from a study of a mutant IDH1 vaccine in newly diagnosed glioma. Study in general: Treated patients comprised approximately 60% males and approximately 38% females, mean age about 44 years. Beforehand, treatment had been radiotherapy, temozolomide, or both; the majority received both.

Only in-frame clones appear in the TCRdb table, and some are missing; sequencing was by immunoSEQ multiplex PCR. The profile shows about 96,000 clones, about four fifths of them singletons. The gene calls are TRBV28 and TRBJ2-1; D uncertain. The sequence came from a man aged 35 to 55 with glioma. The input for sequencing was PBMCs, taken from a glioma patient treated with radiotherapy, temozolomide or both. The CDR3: CASSLGTYNEQFF. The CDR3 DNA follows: TGTGCCAGCAGTTTGGGCACCTACAATGAGCAGTTCTTC.